The 21 T cell receptor beta chains given below trace back to one sample, sequenced in a study of blood T cells in healthy people across ages. For the second PCR, which ran for about 6 to 11 cycles, a sample-barcoded 5' primer and a J-beta primer mix were used. Each CDR3 protein gets one entry after TCRdb re-called the 5' RACE reads with MiXCR. The sample lists 1.4 million or so distinct CDR3 sequences; approximately 39% were seen once. The material sequenced was blood. All receptors derive from a young woman in good health.

This clonotype is a singleton in its sample. The genes are TRBV7-9 and TRBJ2-5, with D possibly TRBD2 on 6 matching bases. V gave up 4 bases and J gave up 0 bases, with 12 bases separating them. CDR3 length: 15 residues. CDR1 and CDR2 (germline): SEHNR, FQNEAQ (reference sequence). CDR3 protein: CASSSGGTYQETQYF. DNA for the CDR3: TGTGCCAGCAGCTCAGGCGGGACTTACCAAGAGACCCAGTACTTC.

There are a few counts of this clonotype. The CDR3 here is CASSFEIRGHEQFF. The CDR3 DNA follows: TGTGCCAGCAGTTTTGAGATCCGGGGCCATGAGCAGTTCTTC. The chain uses TRBV12-3 or TRBV12-4 and TRBJ2-1; D possibly matches TRBD1 or TRBD2 (5 bases each). With 3 bases removed from V and 8 bases from J, the gap between germline ends came to 14 bases. This CDR3 comprises 14 residues.

There are a few counts of this clonotype. This chain joins TRBV5-1 and TRBJ2-3; TRBD2 matches 7 bases. The J segment lost 5 bases and the V segment lost 4 bases, leaving 4 bases of the junction unmatched. The CDR3 contains 13 residues. Germline V gene data show CDR1 as SGHRS and CDR2 as YFSETQ. This CDR3 is CASSAGVVDTQYF. The CDR3 nucleotides are TGCGCCAGCAGCGCGGGGGTTGTAGATACGCAGTATTTT.

V gene TRBV20-1 combines with J gene TRBJ2-7, with D perhaps matching TRBD2 (5 bases). The end of the DNA is better explained by TRBJ2-5, so the J call may be wrong. This CDR3 region has 14 residues. Germline-derived CDR1 and CDR2 are DFQATT and SNEGSKA (reference sequence). The CDR3 DNA sequence: TGCAGTGCTAGTAGTAGGCTAGCCGGAGAGACCCAGTACTTC. It is translated as CSASSRLAGETQYF.

V usage is TRBV7-2 and J usage is TRBJ2-4; 8 bases line up with TRBD2. The J call is uncertain, as TRBJ2-7 better fits the DNA end. CDR1 is SGHTA and CDR2 is FQGNSA in the germline V gene. The length of the CDR3 is 15 residues. For the CDR3, the DNA is TGTGCCAGCAGCTCCTTAGCGGGAAACGACTACGAGCAGTACTTC. This translates into CASSSLAGNDYEQYF.

The chain recombines TRBV5-1 with TRBJ2-1; 8 bases match TRBD1. J was trimmed by 6 bases and V by 5 bases; bases with no gene match: 7. Germline V lookup: CDR1 SGHRS, CDR2 YFSETQ. CDR3 length equals 14 residues. CDR3 protein: CASSLRGPVNEQFF. For the CDR3, the DNA is TGCGCCAGCAGTCTCAGGGGGCCCGTCAATGAGCAGTTCTTC.

The chain is built from TRBV9 and TRBJ2-2; 7 bases align to TRBD2. The CDR3 sequence is 16 residues long. V gave up 0 bases and J gave up 2 bases; unmatched junction bases: 4. Germline CDR1 reads SGDLS; CDR2 reads YYNGEE. For the CDR3, the DNA is TGTGCCAGCAGCGTAGCAACGGGACTAAACACCGGGGAGCTGTTTTTT. As protein: CASSVATGLNTGELFF. The variable domain in full, completed from reference TRBV9 and TRBJ2-2, reads DSGVTQTPKHLITATGQRVTLRCSPRSGDLSVYWYQQSLDQGLQFLIQYYNGEERAKGNILERFSAQQFPDLHSELNLSSLELGDSALYFCASSVATGLNTGELFFGEGSRLTVL.

The chain carries TRBV20-1 and TRBJ1-1, with a weak D call TRBD1 (6 bases). V was clipped by 6 bases and J by 0 bases, with 20 bases between them. This CDR3 has 16 amino acids. Per germline, CDR1 DFQATT and CDR2 SNEGSKA (reference sequence). CDR3 protein: CSAGPGGLTVNTEAFF. The CDR3 DNA is TGCAGTGCCGGACCGGGGGGCCTAACGGTGAACACTGAAGCTTTCTTT.

This chain uses TRBV18 with TRBJ1-2, with no clear D. The CDR3 consists of 15 residues. Between the trimmed V and J ends, which lost 0 bases and 0 bases, there was a span of 8 bases. The germline CDR1 and CDR2 sequences are KGHSH and LQKENI. The chain's CDR3 is CASSPPVRPNYGYTF. CDR3 DNA: TGTGCCAGCTCACCACCGGTCAGGCCTAACTATGGCTACACCTTC.

The chain employs TRBV12-3 or TRBV12-4 and TRBJ1-6; 7 nucleotides line up with TRBD1. This CDR3 is 14 amino acids long. Germline trimming cut 5 bases from V and 7 bases from J; bases unmatched to any gene: 5. The DNA of the CDR3 is TGTGCCAGCAGTACGGGACAGCCAAATTCACCCCTCCACTTT. Amino acid sequence: CASSTGQPNSPLHF.

The chain uses TRBV29-1 and TRBJ2-7; D gene uncertain. The CDR3 totals 12 residues. Germline V gene sequence: CDR1 SQVTM, CDR2 ANQGSEA. The ends were cut back, 4 bases at V and 0 bases at J, with 7 bases in the middle. CDR3 bases: TGCAGCGTTGCCGTAAGCTCCTACGAGCAGTACTTC. This codes for CSVAVSSYEQYF.

This chain's CDR3 is CASSEDSKNQPQHF. As DNA, the CDR3 is TGTGCCAGCAGTGAAGACTCGAAAAATCAGCCCCAGCATTTT. The chain employs TRBV2 and TRBJ1-5; D call uncertain. Trimming removed 1 base at V and 4 bases at J, with 8 bases between. The V gene's germline CDR1 is SNHLY and CDR2 FYNNEI. The CDR3 length is 14 residues.

This clonotype was observed at least ten times. V and J are TRBV4-3 and TRBJ2-3; D gene ambiguous. Trimming shortened V by 3 bases and J by 0 bases, and 7 bases separated the two germline ends. The CDR3 covers 14 residues. The V gene's germline CDR1 is LGHNA and CDR2 YSLEER. CDR3 nucleotides: TGCGCCAGCAGCCAGCAATCGAGCACAGATACGCAGTATTTT. It yields the protein CASSQQSSTDTQYF.

This chain joins TRBV15 and TRBJ1-4, with D possibly being TRBD1 (6 bases). Trimming took off 7 bases at V and 8 bases at J, with 14 bases between the two ends. From germline, CDR1 is LNHNV and CDR2 YYDKDF (reference sequence). CDR3 length: 13 amino acids. CDR3 sequence reads: CATTRGWQEKLFF. The CDR3 coding sequence is TGTGCCACCACGAGGGGGTGGCAAGAAAAACTGTTTTTT.

The rearrangement uses TRBV5-1 and TRBJ2-1; 8 bases are a match to TRBD2. J was trimmed by 5 bases and V by 4 bases; bases with no gene match: 5. CDR3 length: 14 residues. The germline V gene has CDR1 SGHRS and CDR2 YFSETQ. The CDR3 DNA reads TGCGCCAGCAGCCCGCCGACTAGCGACAATGAGCAGTTCTTC. This codes for CASSPPTSDNEQFF.

This clonotype has a handful of counts. The chain links TRBV4-3 to TRBJ2-7; the D is unclear. CDR1 LGHNA and CDR2 YSLEER come from the germline V gene. CDR3 length: 15 amino acids. Trimming stripped 3 bases from V and 3 bases from J, with 15 bases between. The CDR3 DNA follows: TGCGCCAGCAGCCATGACTTCGGACGTCACTACGAGCAGTACTTC. This sequence encodes CASSHDFGRHYEQYF.

This sequence joins TRBV10-1 and TRBJ1-3, with a tentative D call TRBD1 (6 bases). From germline, CDR1 is WNHNN and CDR2 SYGVQD (reference sequence). The CDR3 is 14 residues long. V lost 2 bases, J lost 2 bases, and 7 bases lay in between. The CDR3 here is CASSEGQPGNTIYF. The CDR3 region has the DNA TGCGCCAGCAGTGAGGGACAGCCTGGAAACACCATATATTTT.

This clonotype was seen a few times. This chain uses TRBV27 with TRBJ2-7; 8 nucleotides match TRBD1. The CDR3 consists of 13 residues. The germline gives CDR1 MNHEY, CDR2 SMNVEV (reference sequence). Germline trimming cut 4 bases from V and 6 bases from J; bases unmatched to any gene: 5. CDR3 DNA sequence: TGTGCCAGCAGTTCCTTCAGGGGGCGCGAGCAGTACTTC. Protein: CASSSFRGREQYF.

This clonotype was counted between two and nine times. The chain joins TRBV20-1 to TRBJ2-3, with D maybe TRBD2 (6 bases). CDR3 length equals 15 residues. V lost 4 bases, J lost 0 bases, and 14 bases lay in between. Per germline, CDR1 DFQATT and CDR2 SNEGSKA (reference sequence). CDR3 amino acids: CSAILPAGSTDTQYF. CDR3 DNA sequence: TGCAGTGCTATTCTTCCGGCGGGGAGCACAGATACGCAGTATTTT.

This clonotype was observed once. This sequence joins TRBV6-5 and TRBJ2-1, with 9 bases matching TRBD2. The V segment lost 1 base and the J segment 6 bases; nucleotides outside the gene matches: 7. The CDR3 has 16 residues. Germline V lookup: CDR1 MNHEY, CDR2 SVGAGI. The CDR3 here is CASSYWAGGPVNEQFF. For the CDR3, the DNA is TGTGCCAGCAGTTACTGGGCGGGAGGGCCTGTCAATGAGCAGTTCTTC.

In its sample, this clonotype was seen once. The chain joins TRBV4-3 to TRBJ2-1; perhaps TRBD2 as D (5 bases). Trimming removed 0 bases from V and 8 bases from J, with 20 bases in between. Germline CDR1 is LGHNA and CDR2 is YSLEER. CDR3 size: 17 residues. The CDR3: CASSQEFRGSMMYEQFF. CDR3 coding DNA: TGCGCCAGCAGCCAAGAATTTCGTGGGAGCATGATGTATGAGCAGTTCTTC.